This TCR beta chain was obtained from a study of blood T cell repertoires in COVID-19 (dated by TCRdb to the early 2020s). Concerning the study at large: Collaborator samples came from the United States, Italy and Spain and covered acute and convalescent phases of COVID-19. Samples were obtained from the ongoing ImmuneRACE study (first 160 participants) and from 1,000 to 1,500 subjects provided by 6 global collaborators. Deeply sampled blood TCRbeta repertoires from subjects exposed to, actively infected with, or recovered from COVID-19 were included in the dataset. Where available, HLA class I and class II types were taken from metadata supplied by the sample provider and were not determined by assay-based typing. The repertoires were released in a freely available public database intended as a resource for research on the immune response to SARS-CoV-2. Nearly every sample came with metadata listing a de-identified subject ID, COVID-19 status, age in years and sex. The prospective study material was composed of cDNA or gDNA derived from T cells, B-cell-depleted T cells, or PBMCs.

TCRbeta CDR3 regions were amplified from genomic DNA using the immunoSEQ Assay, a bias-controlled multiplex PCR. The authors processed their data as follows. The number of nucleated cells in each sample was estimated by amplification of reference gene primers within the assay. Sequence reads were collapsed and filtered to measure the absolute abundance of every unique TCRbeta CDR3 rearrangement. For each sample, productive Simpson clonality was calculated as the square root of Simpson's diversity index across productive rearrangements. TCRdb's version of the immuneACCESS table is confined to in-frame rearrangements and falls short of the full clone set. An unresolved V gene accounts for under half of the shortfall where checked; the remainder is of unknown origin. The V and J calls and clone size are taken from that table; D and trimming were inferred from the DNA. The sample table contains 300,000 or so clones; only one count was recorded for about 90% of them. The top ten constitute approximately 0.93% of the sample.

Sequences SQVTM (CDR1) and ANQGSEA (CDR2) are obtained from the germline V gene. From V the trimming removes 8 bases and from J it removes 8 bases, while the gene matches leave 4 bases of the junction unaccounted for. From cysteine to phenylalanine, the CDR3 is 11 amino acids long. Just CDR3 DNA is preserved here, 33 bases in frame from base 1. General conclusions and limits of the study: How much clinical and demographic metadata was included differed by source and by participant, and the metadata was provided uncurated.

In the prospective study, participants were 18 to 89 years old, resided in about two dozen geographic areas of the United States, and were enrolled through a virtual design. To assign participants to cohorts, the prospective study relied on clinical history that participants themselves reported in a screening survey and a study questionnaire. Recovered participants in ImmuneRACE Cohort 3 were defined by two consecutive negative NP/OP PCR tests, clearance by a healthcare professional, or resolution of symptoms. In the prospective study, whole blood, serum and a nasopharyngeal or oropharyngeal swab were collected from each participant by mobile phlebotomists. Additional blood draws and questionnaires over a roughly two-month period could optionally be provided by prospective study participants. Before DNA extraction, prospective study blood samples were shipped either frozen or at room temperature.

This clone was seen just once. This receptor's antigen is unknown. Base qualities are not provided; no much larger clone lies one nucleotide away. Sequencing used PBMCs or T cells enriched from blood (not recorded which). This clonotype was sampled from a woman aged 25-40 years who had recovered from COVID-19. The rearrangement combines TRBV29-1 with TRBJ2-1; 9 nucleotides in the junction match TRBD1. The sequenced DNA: TGCAGCACCCGGACAGGGGATGAGCAGTTCTTC. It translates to CSTRTGDEQFF.